There are a few counts of the clone carrying this T cell receptor beta chain. The record originates from a study of T cells of healthy individuals. TCRdb used MiXCR to reprocess the 5' RACE reads, holding one entry per CDR3 protein. The sample comprises around 100,000 distinct CDR3 sequences, approximately 16% of which are singletons, and about 6% rests with the top ten. Germline-derived CDR1 and CDR2 are DFQATT and SNEGSKA (reference sequence). The V gene end was trimmed by 6 bases and the J gene end by 7 bases; junction bases not matched to a gene: 16. CDR3 length: 17 amino acids. The chain employs TRBV20-1 and TRBJ1-5; 12 positions match TRBD1. The clonotype was recovered from a human donor in good health. In DNA form, the CDR3 reads TGCAGTGCAACGCCCGGGACAGGGGGCGCGAGGGGCCAGCCCCAGCATTTT. Amino acids: CSATPGTGGARGQPQHF.